The rows below give T cell receptor beta chains drawn from one sample of a study of T cells in localized non-small cell lung cancer. Profiling relied on immunoSEQ multiplex PCR, and the TCRdb table lists in-frame clones only, not all of them. The profile covers several thousand clones, with around 87% appearing a single time and approximately 30% taken by the ten largest. Here the sequenced sample was peripheral blood, taken before any cancer treatment. These TCRs come from a male donor aged 60 or over with stage III lung adenocarcinoma. The conserved cysteine and the conserved F or W are not part of the CDR3 here.

length,J,V,CDR3
14,TRBJ2-3,TRBV19,ASSIAGGSPTDTQY
13,TRBJ2-7,TRBV6-5,ASTPRFDSSYEQY
10,TRBJ1-3,TRBV30,AWSPEGVSKY
12,TRBJ2-7,TRBV7-2,ASSASTGGYEQY
13,TRBJ2-3,TRBV6-6,ASSDSGSITDTQY
13,TRBJ1-2,TRBV14,ASSRGSPAAGGYT
14,TRBJ2-3,TRBV4-2,ASSQAGGPQSDTQY
9,TRBJ1-2,TRBV25-1,ASSEARVYT
11,TRBJ1-1,TRBV29-1,SVALGMNTEAF
10,TRBJ2-1,TRBV2,ASSVQGYEQF
10,TRBJ2-1,TRBV6-5,ASRDRRHEQF
14,TRBJ1-1,TRBV4-3,ASSQKSGTYGTEAF
13,TRBJ1-2,TRBV29-1,SVEGARLGVYGYT
16,TRBJ2-3,TRBV7-2,ASSLESAGGPRTDTQY
13,TRBJ2-1,TRBV28,ASRLTLAGYNEQF
11,TRBJ2-1,TRBV4-3,ASSRDPGDEQF
12,TRBJ2-1,TRBV6-5,ASLSGRDYNEQF
11,TRBJ2-7,TRBV6-5,ASAVAGRYEQY
13,TRBJ1-2,TRBV11-3,ASSLEELSFYGYT
10,TRBJ2-2,TRBV19,ASSIGTGELF
13,TRBJ2-5,TRBV27,ASSSAPLLQETQY
12,TRBJ1-2,TRBV6-1,ASSESINRASYT
12,TRBJ2-1,TRBV19,ASRLAGGGNEQF
11,TRBJ1-1,TRBV30,AWSSGVNTEAF
12,TRBJ1-1,TRBV19,ASSIVIRRSEAF
13,TRBJ2-1,TRBV19,ASSMASGIGDEQF
11,TRBJ1-4,TRBV29-1,SVAGTLREKLF
14,TRBJ2-1,TRBV5-4,ASSRSRLMRELEQF
13,TRBJ1-5,TRBV27,ASSIDGGQSQPQH
16,TRBJ2-7,TRBV28,ASWGQTGKRGGVGEQY
13,TRBJ2-1,TRBV6-5,ASSTPDRAYNEQF
12,TRBJ1-2,TRBV5-6,ASSSQGWGYGYT
13,TRBJ1-5,TRBV2,ASRVWTDSNQPQH
10,TRBJ2-7,TRBV2,ASERETYEQY
13,TRBJ1-4,TRBV5-1,ASSFAGGPNEKLF
10,TRBJ1-2,TRBV7-9,ASSLQQGGYT
10,TRBJ2-7,TRBV5-1,ASSLGQGSQY
7,TRBJ2-7,TRBV9,ASGEEQY
13,TRBJ2-2,TRBV27,ASSLWGGGTGELF